A selection of T cell receptor beta chains follows, all from one sample in a study of cytomegalovirus exposure and HLA in healthy donors. TCRdb's table, derived via immunoSEQ multiplex PCR, lists solely in-frame clones and lacks some. The table lists 80,000 to 100,000 clones, approximately 71% of them singletons, with 16% in the top ten. The sequenced sample consisted of PBMCs. These receptor sequences come from a young woman in good health and CMV-seropositive. The CDR3 runs from the conserved cysteine through the conserved F or W. Each record gives: J gene, clone size, D gene, V gene, CDR3 protein, CDR3 DNA. The D gene is left open where the match is weak. Size values are once, few and many counts, or a class for expanded clones, and some rows have none.

TRBJ1-6 NA NA TRBV27 CASSLCCPGGISNSPLHF TGTGCCAGCAGTTTATGTTGCCCTGGGGGGATATCCAATTCACCCCTCCACTTT
TRBJ2-5 NA TRBD1 TRBV2 CASSGPPGTGGETQYF TGTGCCAGCAGTGGGCCCCCCGGGACAGGGGGGGAGACCCAGTACTTC
TRBJ1-2 NA NA TRBV7-2 CASSLESGTFYGYTF TGTGCCAGCAGCTTAGAAAGCGGGACATTCTATGGCTACACCTTC
TRBJ2-1 NA TRBD2 TRBV14 CASSQGVQRGYNEQFF TGTGCCAGCAGCCAAGGGGTCCAGCGGGGATACAATGAGCAGTTCTTC
TRBJ2-7 NA TRBD2 TRBV7-2 CASSLLAPAGGPYEQYF TGTGCCAGCAGCTTACTGGCCCCGGCGGGAGGGCCCTACGAGCAGTACTTC
TRBJ2-7 few NA TRBV7-8 CASSLEISSYEQYF TGTGCCAGCAGCCTCGAGATTTCCTCCTACGAGCAGTACTTC
TRBJ2-3 NA TRBD2 TRBV7-2 CASSLAVRGGPRTDTQYF TGTGCCAGCAGCTTAGCGGTACGCGGGGGGCCCCGCACAGATACGCAGTATTTT
TRBJ1-1 NA TRBD1 TRBV6-6 CASSLTGGGTEAFF TGTGCCAGCAGTTTGACAGGGGGAGGCACTGAAGCTTTCTTT
TRBJ1-1 NA TRBD1 TRBV7-6 CASSLGGTVNTEAFF TGTGCCAGCAGCTTAGGGGGGACAGTTAACACTGAAGCTTTCTTT
TRBJ2-1 NA TRBD2 TRBV9 CASSVGSVTGTTNEQFF TGTGCCAGCAGCGTAGGTTCGGTTACCGGGACTACCAATGAGCAGTTCTTC
TRBJ1-1 NA NA TRBV7-9 CASGWRAEAFF TGTGCCAGCGGCTGGCGGGCTGAGGCTTTCTTT
TRBJ2-7 NA NA TRBV9 CASSADIGTASYEQYF TGTGCCAGCAGCGCCGACATTGGAACAGCCTCCTACGAGCAGTACTTC
TRBJ1-1 NA NA TRBV6-1 CASSESGSNTEAFF TGTGCCAGCAGTGAATCAGGGTCGAACACTGAAGCTTTCTTT
TRBJ2-7 few NA TRBV29-1 CSVEEGQRSSYEQYF TGCAGCGTTGAAGAGGGGCAAAGGAGCTCCTACGAGCAGTACTTC
TRBJ1-3 NA TRBD1 TRBV9 CASSLGQGEGLSGNTIYF TGTGCCAGCAGCCTGGGACAGGGCGAGGGGCTCTCTGGAAACACCATATATTTT
TRBJ1-5 NA NA TRBV7-3 CASSLTAVQPQHF TGTGCCAGCAGCTTAACGGCTGTTCAGCCCCAGCATTTT
TRBJ2-3 NA TRBD2 TRBV2 CASSSGRAGGRDTQYF TGTGCCAGCTCTAGCGGGAGGGCCGGGGGGCGGGATACGCAGTATTTT
TRBJ2-7 few NA TRBV1 CTSSQFRTYEQYF TGCACCAGCAGCCAGTTCCGTACCTACGAGCAGTACTTC
TRBJ2-2 NA TRBD1 TRBV19 CASRTGGGLTGELFF TGTGCCAGTCGGACAGGGGGCGGGCTCACCGGGGAGCTGTTTTTT
TRBJ1-2 NA NA TRBV2 CASSGEGANYGYTF TGTGCCAGCTCGGGGGAGGGCGCCAACTATGGCTACACCTTC
TRBJ1-1 NA NA TRBV7-6 CASSLRRGGLNTEAFF TGTGCCAGCAGCTTACGTAGGGGTGGGCTGAACACTGAAGCTTTCTTT
TRBJ1-1 NA NA TRBV4-2 CASSQKSGGATEAFF TGTGCCAGCAGCCAAAAGTCGGGGGGGGCCACTGAAGCTTTCTTT